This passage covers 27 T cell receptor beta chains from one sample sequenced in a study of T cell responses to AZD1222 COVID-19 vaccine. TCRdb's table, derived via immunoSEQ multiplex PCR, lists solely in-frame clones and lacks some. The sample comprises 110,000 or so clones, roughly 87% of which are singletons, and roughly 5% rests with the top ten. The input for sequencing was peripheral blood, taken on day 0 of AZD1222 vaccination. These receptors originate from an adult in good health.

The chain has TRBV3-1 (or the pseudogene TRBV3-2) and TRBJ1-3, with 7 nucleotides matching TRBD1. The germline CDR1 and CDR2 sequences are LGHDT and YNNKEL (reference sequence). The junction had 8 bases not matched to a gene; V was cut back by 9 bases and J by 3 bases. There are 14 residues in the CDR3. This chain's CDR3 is CASTTGSSGNTIYF. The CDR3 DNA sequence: TGTGCCAGTACGACAGGGTCAAGTGGAAACACCATATATTTT.

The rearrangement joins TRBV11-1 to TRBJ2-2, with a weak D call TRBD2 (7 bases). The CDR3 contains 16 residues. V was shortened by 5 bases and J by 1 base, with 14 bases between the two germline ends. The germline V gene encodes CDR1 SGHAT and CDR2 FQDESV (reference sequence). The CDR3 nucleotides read TGTGCCAGCAGCCCGTACGGGGGGCTGAACACCGGGGAGCTGTTTTTT. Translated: CASSPYGGLNTGELFF.

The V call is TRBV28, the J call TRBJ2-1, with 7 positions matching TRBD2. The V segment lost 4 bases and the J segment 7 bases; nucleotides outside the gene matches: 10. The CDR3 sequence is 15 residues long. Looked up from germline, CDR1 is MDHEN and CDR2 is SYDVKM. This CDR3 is CASSSGGLRYNEQFF. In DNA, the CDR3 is TGTGCCAGCAGTTCGGGGGGACTGAGATATAATGAGCAGTTCTTC.

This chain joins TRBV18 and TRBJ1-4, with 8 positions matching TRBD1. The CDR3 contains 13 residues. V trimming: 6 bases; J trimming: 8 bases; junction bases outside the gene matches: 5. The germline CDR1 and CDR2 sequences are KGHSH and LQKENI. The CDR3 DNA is TGTGCCAGCTCTCAGGGGGCAGAGGAAAAACTGTTTTTT. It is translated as CASSQGAEEKLFF.

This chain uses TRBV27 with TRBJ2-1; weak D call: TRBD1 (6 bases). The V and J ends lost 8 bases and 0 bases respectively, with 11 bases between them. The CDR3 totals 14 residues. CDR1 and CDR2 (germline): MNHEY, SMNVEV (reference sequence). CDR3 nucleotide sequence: TGTGCCAGCCAGGGGAGAAGCTCCTACAATGAGCAGTTCTTC. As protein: CASQGRSSYNEQFF.

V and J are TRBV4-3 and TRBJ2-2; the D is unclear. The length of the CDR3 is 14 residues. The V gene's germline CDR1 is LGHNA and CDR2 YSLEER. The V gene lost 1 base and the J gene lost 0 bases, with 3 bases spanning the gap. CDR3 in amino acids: CASSQGPNTGELFF. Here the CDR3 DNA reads TGCGCCAGCAGCCAAGGTCCGAACACCGGGGAGCTGTTTTTT.

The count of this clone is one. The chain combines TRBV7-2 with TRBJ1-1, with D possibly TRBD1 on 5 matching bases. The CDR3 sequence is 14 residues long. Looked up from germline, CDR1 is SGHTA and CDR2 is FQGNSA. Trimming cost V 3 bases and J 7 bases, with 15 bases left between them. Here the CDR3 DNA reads TGTGCCAGCAGCTTGGTTGGGACTGCAAATGAAGCTTTCTTT. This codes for CASSLVGTANEAFF.

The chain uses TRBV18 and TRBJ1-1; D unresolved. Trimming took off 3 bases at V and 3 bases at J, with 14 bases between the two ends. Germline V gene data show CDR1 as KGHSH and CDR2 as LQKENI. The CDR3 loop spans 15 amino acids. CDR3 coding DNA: TGTGCCAGCTCACCCCGGGCCGCGTGGGACACTGAAGCTTTCTTT. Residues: CASSPRAAWDTEAFF.

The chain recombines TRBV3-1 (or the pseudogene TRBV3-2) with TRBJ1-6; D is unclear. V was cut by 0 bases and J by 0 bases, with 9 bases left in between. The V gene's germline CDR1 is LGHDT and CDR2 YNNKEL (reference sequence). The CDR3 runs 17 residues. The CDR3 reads CASSQERTSSYNSPLHF. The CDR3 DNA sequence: TGTGCCAGCAGCCAAGAGCGGACCAGCTCCTATAATTCACCCCTCCACTTT.

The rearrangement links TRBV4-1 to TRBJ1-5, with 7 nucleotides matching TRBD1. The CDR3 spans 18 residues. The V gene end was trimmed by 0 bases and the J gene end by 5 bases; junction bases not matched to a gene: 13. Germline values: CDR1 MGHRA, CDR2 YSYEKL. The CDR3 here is CASSQEGPGQSYYQPQHF. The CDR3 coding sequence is TGCGCCAGCAGCCAAGAGGGACCGGGACAGAGCTACTATCAGCCCCAGCATTTT.

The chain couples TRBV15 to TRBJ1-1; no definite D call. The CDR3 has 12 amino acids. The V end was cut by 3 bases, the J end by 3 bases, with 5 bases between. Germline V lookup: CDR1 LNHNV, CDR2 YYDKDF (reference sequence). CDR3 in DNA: TGTGCCACCAGCAGGTCCTACACTGAAGCTTTCTTT. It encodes CATSRSYTEAFF.

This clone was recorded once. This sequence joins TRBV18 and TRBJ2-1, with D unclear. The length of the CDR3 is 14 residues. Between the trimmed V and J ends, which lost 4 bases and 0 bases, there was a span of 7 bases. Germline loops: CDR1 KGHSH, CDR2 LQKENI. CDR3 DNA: TGTGCCAGCTCACTGAGCAGCTCCTACAATGAGCAGTTCTTC. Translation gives CASSLSSSYNEQFF.

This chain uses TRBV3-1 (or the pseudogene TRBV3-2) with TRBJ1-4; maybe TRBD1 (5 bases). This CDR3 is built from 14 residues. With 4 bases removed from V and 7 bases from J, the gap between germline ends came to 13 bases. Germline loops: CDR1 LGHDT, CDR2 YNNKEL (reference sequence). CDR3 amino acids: CASSPGPMAEKLFF. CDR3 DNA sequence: TGTGCCAGCAGCCCGGGACCCATGGCTGAAAAACTGTTTTTT.

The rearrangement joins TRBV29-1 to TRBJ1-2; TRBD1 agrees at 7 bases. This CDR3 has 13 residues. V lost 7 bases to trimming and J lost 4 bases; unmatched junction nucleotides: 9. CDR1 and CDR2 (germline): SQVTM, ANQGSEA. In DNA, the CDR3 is TGCAGCGCCGGACAGGAGGTGGCCTATGGCTACACCTTC. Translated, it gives CSAGQEVAYGYTF.

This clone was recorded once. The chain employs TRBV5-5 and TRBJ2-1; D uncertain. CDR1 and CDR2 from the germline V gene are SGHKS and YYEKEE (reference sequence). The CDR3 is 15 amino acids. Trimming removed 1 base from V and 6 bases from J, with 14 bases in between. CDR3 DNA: TGTGCCAGCAGCTTGCTGTCAGGTCTCCTCAATGAGCAGTTCTTC. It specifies CASSLLSGLLNEQFF.

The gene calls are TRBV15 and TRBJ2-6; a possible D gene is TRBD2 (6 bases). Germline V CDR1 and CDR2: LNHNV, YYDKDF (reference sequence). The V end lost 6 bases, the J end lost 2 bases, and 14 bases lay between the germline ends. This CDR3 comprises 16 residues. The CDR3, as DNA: TGTGCCACCAGTAGCCTGGGCGGGACTGGGGCCAACGTCCTGACTTTC. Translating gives CATSSLGGTGANVLTF.

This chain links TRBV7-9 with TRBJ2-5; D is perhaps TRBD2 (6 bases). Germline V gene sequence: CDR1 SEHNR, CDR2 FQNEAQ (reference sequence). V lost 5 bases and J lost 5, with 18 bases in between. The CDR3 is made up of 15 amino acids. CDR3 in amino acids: CASSPKRDLAETQYF. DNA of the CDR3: TGTGCCAGCAGCCCCAAACGGGACTTAGCGGAGACCCAGTACTTC.

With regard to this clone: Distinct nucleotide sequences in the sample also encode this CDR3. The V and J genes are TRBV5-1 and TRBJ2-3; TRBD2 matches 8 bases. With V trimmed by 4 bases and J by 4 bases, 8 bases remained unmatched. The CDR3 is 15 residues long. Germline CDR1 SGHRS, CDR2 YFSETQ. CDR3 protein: CASSPASGSPDTQYF. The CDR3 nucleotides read TGCGCCAGCAGCCCGGCGAGCGGGAGCCCAGATACGCAGTATTTT.

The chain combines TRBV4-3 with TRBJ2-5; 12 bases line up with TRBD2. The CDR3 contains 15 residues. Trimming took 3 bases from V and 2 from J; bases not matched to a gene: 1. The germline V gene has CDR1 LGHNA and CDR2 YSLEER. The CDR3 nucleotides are TGCGCCAGCAGCCAGGGGACTAGCGGGCAAGAGACCCAGTACTTC. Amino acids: CASSQGTSGQETQYF.

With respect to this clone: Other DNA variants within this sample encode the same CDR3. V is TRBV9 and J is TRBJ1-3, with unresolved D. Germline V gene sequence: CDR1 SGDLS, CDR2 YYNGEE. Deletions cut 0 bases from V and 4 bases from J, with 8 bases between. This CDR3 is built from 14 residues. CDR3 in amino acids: CASSVAPEGNTIYF. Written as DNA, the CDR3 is TGTGCCAGCAGCGTAGCCCCGGAAGGAAACACCATATATTTT.

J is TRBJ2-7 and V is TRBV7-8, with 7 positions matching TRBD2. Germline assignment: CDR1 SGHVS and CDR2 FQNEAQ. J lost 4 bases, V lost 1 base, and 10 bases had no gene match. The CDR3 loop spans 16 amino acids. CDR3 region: CASSLESDGRKYEQYF. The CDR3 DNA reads TGTGCCAGCAGCTTAGAGTCGGACGGGAGGAAATACGAGCAGTACTTC.

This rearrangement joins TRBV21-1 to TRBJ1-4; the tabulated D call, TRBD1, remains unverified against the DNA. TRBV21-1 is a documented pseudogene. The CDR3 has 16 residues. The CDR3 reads CASSSKSQGSSEKLFF. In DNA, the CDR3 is TGTGCCAGCAGCTCGAAATCTCAGGGTAGTAGTGAAAAACTGTTTTTT.

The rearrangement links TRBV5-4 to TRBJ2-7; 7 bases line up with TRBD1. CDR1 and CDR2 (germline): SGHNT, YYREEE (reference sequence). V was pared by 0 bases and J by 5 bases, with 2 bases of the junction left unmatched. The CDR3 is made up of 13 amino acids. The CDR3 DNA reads TGTGCCAGCAGCTTGGGACAGGGAGACGAGCAGTACTTC. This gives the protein CASSLGQGDEQYF.

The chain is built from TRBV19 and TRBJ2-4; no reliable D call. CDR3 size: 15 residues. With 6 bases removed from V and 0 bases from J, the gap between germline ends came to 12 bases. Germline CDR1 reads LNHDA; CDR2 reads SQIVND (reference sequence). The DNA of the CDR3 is TGTGCCAGTAGCCCAGAGCAACTAGCCAAAAACATTCAGTACTTC. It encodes CASSPEQLAKNIQYF.

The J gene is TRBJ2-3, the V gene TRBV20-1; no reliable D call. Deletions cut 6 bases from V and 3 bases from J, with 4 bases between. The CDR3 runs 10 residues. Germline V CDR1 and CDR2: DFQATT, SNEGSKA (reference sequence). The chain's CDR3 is CSAATDTQYF. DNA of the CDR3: TGCAGTGCAGCAACAGATACGCAGTATTTT.

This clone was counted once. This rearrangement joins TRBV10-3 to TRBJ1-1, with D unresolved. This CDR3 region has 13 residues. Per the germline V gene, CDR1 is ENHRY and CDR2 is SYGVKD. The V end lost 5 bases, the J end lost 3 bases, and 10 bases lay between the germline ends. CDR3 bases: TGTGCCATCAGTACCCGGGAGGACACTGAAGCTTTCTTT. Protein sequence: CAISTREDTEAFF.

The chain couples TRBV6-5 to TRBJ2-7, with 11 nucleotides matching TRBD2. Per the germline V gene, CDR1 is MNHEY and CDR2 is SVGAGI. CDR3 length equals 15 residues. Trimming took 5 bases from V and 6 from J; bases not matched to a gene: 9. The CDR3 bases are TGTGCCAGCAGTCAACCGACTAGCGGGACTAGCGAGCAGTACTTC. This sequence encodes CASSQPTSGTSEQYF.